Described below is a single TCR beta chain sequence and its context. Its antigen is not identified. These data belong to a study of T cell repertoires in cytomegalovirus infection. Overall study context: Selection of CMV epitopes for the study included recently identified HLA-C-restricted and well-studied HLA-B-restricted ones. It can be stated that public TCR beta signatures indicated CMV infection as well as a matching HLA type. Whole-study results and caveats: The cumulative frequency of public TCR beta families distinguished individuals who carried CMV together with the relevant HLA. In two of eight donors, the top clonotype was HLA-C-restricted CMV-specific.

TCRdb reprocessed the reads with MiXCR, giving one entry per CDR3 protein. The data contain about 500,000 distinct CDR3 sequences, more than 30% of them singletons. V dropped 1 base and J dropped 4 bases, with 16 bases sitting between them. This CDR3 region has 16 residues. Germline V gives CDR1 KGHSH, CDR2 LQKENI. The rearrangement joins TRBV18 to TRBJ1-1; D might be TRBD1 (6 bases). This specimen was cultured PBMCs, taken from culture after CMV antigen stimulation. This sequence was found in a human donor in good health (CMV status not recorded). Some clones in this sample may be carry-over from other donors' samples. The CDR3 reads CASSPLPTGGGTEAFF. The CDR3 DNA reads as TGTGCCAGCTCACCACTCCCCACCGGAGGGGGCACTGAAGCTTTCTTT.